Listed here are 19 T cell receptor beta chains from one sample, sequenced in a study of T-cell reconstitution after alpha-beta-depleted transplantation in children. TCRbeta library construction was performed incorporating unique molecular identifiers. TCRdb processed the PCR reads anew with MiXCR; each CDR3 protein has one entry. The sample holds around 300,000 distinct CDR3 sequences, over 9% seen once. Sample: PBMCs, taken before TCRalphabeta/CD19-depleted stem cell transplant. Receptors originate from a boy under two years old with acute myeloid leukemia, due to receive a stem cell transplant.

The sample holds many counts of this clonotype. V usage is TRBV12-3 or TRBV12-4 and J usage is TRBJ2-4; perhaps TRBD1 as D (5 bases). This CDR3 comprises 14 residues. V lost 7 bases and J 4 bases, leaving 14 bases between the germline ends. The DNA of the CDR3 is TGTGCCAGCACTCAACAGGAGATGAAAAACATTCAGTACTTC. It translates to CASTQQEMKNIQYF.

This clonotype was recorded many times. V usage is TRBV7-8 and J usage is TRBJ2-1, with D maybe TRBD2 (6 bases). The germline V gene encodes CDR1 SGHVS and CDR2 FQNEAQ. Trimming left V 2 bases short and J 8 bases short, with 16 bases between. The CDR3 totals 15 residues. CDR3 bases: TGTGCCAGCAGCTTAAGCGTCGGGGGAATATATGAGCAGTTCTTC. Translation gives CASSLSVGGIYEQFF.

This clonotype was picked up many times. This chain links TRBV5-1 with TRBJ2-1; 14 bases fit TRBD2. Germline assignment: CDR1 SGHRS and CDR2 YFSETQ. Trimming at V came to 3 bases and at J to 7 bases, leaving 3 bases not matched to a gene. The length of the CDR3 is 15 residues. CDR3 region: CASSSGLAGDNEQFF. DNA for the CDR3: TGCGCCAGCAGCTCGGGACTAGCGGGGGATAATGAGCAGTTCTTC.

In this sample, this clonotype turned up many times. The V gene is TRBV5-5, the J gene TRBJ2-3, with 9 bases fitting TRBD1. CDR1 and CDR2 (germline): SGHKS, YYEKEE (reference sequence). The CDR3 length is 15 residues. The junction had 3 bases not matched to a gene; V was cut back by 0 bases and J by 4 bases. In DNA form, the CDR3 reads TGTGCCAGCAGCTTGGGGACAGGGGAGGCAGATACGCAGTATTTT. Translating it yields CASSLGTGEADTQYF.

This clonotype was found many times. V and J are TRBV5-1 and TRBJ2-7; either TRBD1 or TRBD2 may fit D (5 bases each). The CDR3 is 14 amino acids. The germline V and J ends were trimmed by 0 bases and 2 bases, with 9 bases remaining between them. Germline values: CDR1 SGHRS, CDR2 YFSETQ. This CDR3 reads CASSLGDGTYEQYF. In DNA form, the CDR3 reads TGCGCCAGCAGCTTGGGGGACGGAACCTACGAGCAGTACTTC. Full variable domain (remainder filled in from reference TRBV5-1 and TRBJ2-7): KAGVTQTPRYLIKTRGQQVTLSCSPISGHRSVSWYQQTPGQGLQFLFEYFSETQRNKGNFPGRFSGRQFSNSRSEMNVSTLELGDSALYLCASSLGDGTYEQYFGPGTRLTVT.

This clonotype was detected a few times. The chain links TRBV5-1 to TRBJ2-7; possible D gene TRBD1, 6 bases. V was pared by 2 bases and J by 7 bases, with 13 bases between. The germline CDR1 and CDR2 sequences are SGHRS and YFSETQ. This CDR3 spans 13 amino acids. This CDR3 is CASSFTGSREQYF. The CDR3 DNA sequence: TGCGCCAGCAGCTTCACAGGGTCAAGGGAGCAGTACTTC. The whole variable domain, remainder taken from reference TRBV5-1 and TRBJ2-7, is KAGVTQTPRYLIKTRGQQVTLSCSPISGHRSVSWYQQTPGQGLQFLFEYFSETQRNKGNFPGRFSGRQFSNSRSEMNVSTLELGDSALYLCASSFTGSREQYFGPGTRLTVT.

This clonotype showed up many times. V gene TRBV29-1 combines with J gene TRBJ2-4, with D possibly called TRBD1 or TRBD2 (5 bases each). The germline V gene encodes CDR1 SQVTM and CDR2 ANQGSEA. Trimming removed 1 base at V and 3 bases at J, with 7 bases between. The CDR3 sequence is 13 residues long. The CDR3 DNA follows: TGCAGCGTTGAAGCAGGGAGCAAAAACATTCAGTACTTC. Encoded protein: CSVEAGSKNIQYF.

In its sample, this clonotype was seen many times. V gene TRBV20-1 combines with J gene TRBJ2-3, with TRBD2 matching over 7 bases. CDR1 and CDR2 (germline): DFQATT, SNEGSKA (reference sequence). There are 15 residues in the CDR3. The V and J ends lost 6 bases and 1 base, in that order; junction bases with no gene match: 10. DNA of the CDR3: TGCAGTGCGCGCTCGGGGGGTCCCCGCACAGATACGCAGTATTTT. Translated, it gives CSARSGGPRTDTQYF.

This clonotype was counted ten times or more. This sequence joins TRBV20-1 and TRBJ2-3, with 8 bases lining up with TRBD2. The germline V gene encodes CDR1 DFQATT and CDR2 SNEGSKA (reference sequence). The V segment lost 4 bases and the J segment 1 base; nucleotides outside the gene matches: 4. CDR3 length equals 14 residues. In nucleotides, the CDR3 is TGCAGTGCTACCCCGGGACTAGGCACAGATACGCAGTATTTT. Protein: CSATPGLGTDTQYF.

This clonotype was seen a few times. The chain is built from TRBV5-1 and TRBJ2-2, with D unclear. CDR1 and CDR2 (germline): SGHRS, YFSETQ. Trimming cost V 0 bases and J 4 bases, with 10 bases left between them. There are 15 residues in the CDR3. The CDR3 bases are TGCGCCAGCAGCTTGGTTCTGGTTCCCACCGGGGAGCTGTTTTTT. Protein sequence: CASSLVLVPTGELFF.

This clonotype was found once. The chain joins TRBV7-6 to TRBJ2-1; 14 nucleotides agree with TRBD2. CDR3 length: 17 residues. Looked up from germline, CDR1 is SGHVS and CDR2 is FNYEAQ. V lost 5 bases to trimming and J lost 9 bases; unmatched junction nucleotides: 12. CDR3 coding DNA: TGTGCCAGCAGCCGGACTAGCGGGAGGCCAATAAGCAGTGAGCAGTTCTTC. This translates into CASSRTSGRPISSEQFF. Complete variable domain (other parts from reference TRBV7-6 and TRBJ2-1): GAGVSQSPRYKVTKRGQDVALRCDPISGHVSLYWYRQALGQGPEFLTYFNYEAQQDKSGLPNDRFSAERPEGSISTLTIQRTEQRDSAMYRCASSRTSGRPISSEQFFGPGTRLTVL.

This clonotype was counted many times. This chain uses TRBV29-1 with TRBJ2-4, with 7 bases aligning to TRBD2. The CDR3 loop spans 10 amino acids. Germline assignment: CDR1 SQVTM and CDR2 ANQGSEA. Germline trimming cut 4 bases from V and 9 bases from J; bases unmatched to any gene: 0. The CDR3 bases are TGCAGCGTTGGGGAGGGCATTCAGTACTTC. It specifies CSVGEGIQYF.

The table lists this clonotype with many counts. The rearrangement uses TRBV20-1 and TRBJ1-5, with 7 bases that match TRBD1. Germline V CDR1 and CDR2: DFQATT, SNEGSKA (reference sequence). V lost 2 bases and J lost 11; bases outside the gene matches: 9. This CDR3 spans 13 amino acids. The CDR3 DNA sequence: TGCAGTGCTAGAAGAACAGGGGACGGGGCCCAGCATTTT. This translates into CSARRTGDGAQHF.

This clonotype was counted a few times. The CDR3 is CSARETSTDTQYF. CDR3 DNA: TGCAGTGCTAGAGAGACGAGCACAGATACGCAGTATTTT. V and J are TRBV20-1 and TRBJ2-3; D gene ambiguous. Trimming shortened V by 0 bases and J by 0 bases, and 4 bases separated the two germline ends. CDR3 length equals 13 residues. Per germline, CDR1 DFQATT and CDR2 SNEGSKA (reference sequence).

This clonotype was found many times. The V gene is TRBV4-2, the J gene TRBJ2-7; D might be TRBD2 (6 bases). Germline lookup yields CDR1 LGHNA and CDR2 YNFKEQ. The CDR3 runs to 16 residues. V was cut by 0 bases and J by 0 bases, with 12 bases left in between. CDR3 nucleotides: TGTGCCAGCAGCCAAGAGGGTAGCGGAACCTCCTACGAGCAGTACTTC. Protein sequence: CASSQEGSGTSYEQYF.

This clonotype was counted ten times or more. The chain carries TRBV15 and TRBJ2-3; 7 nucleotides line up with TRBD1. V was clipped by 2 bases and J by 0 bases; unmatched bases: 8. This CDR3 spans 17 amino acids. The germline V gene encodes CDR1 LNHNV and CDR2 YYDKDF (reference sequence). The CDR3: CATSRTRTGGSTDTQYF. CDR3 DNA sequence: TGTGCCACCAGCAGAACCAGGACAGGCGGAAGCACAGATACGCAGTATTTT.

This clonotype was seen only a few times. The gene calls are TRBV4-2 and TRBJ2-5; TRBD2 aligns across 11 bases. Germline V gene data show CDR1 as LGHNA and CDR2 as YNFKEQ. V shed 5 bases and J 4 bases; nucleotides not matched to a gene: 3. There are 14 residues in the CDR3. The CDR3 reads CASSVLAGGETQYF. In DNA form, the CDR3 reads TGTGCCAGCAGCGTTCTAGCGGGGGGAGAGACCCAGTACTTC.

Note on this clonotype: A much more abundant neighbour one base away suggests this may be a read error. The chain joins TRBV7-9 to TRBJ2-4; 8 bases line up with TRBD2. With V trimmed by 5 bases and J by 7 bases, 7 bases remained unmatched. The CDR3 spans 14 residues. Germline loops: CDR1 SEHNR, CDR2 FQNEAQ (reference sequence). The CDR3 coding sequence is TGTGCCAGCAGCGGAGAGAGACTAGCGAACATTCAGTACTTC. It specifies CASSGERLANIQYF.

This clonotype appeared many times. The J gene is TRBJ2-1, the V gene TRBV12-3 or TRBV12-4, with D perhaps matching TRBD1 (6 bases). The V end lost 2 bases, the J end lost 3 bases, and 20 bases lay between the germline ends. The CDR3 has 18 amino acids. CDR3 sequence: CASSLPAAGVLGYNEQFF. The CDR3 region has the DNA TGTGCCAGCAGTTTACCGGCGGCAGGGGTGCTAGGCTACAATGAGCAGTTCTTC.